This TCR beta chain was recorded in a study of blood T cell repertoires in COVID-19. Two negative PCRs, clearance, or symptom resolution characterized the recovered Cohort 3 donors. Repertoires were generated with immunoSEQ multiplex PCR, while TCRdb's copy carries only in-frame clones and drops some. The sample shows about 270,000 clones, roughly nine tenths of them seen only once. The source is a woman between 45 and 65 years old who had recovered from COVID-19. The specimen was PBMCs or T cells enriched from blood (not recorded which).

As DNA, the CDR3 is TGTGCCAGCAGCTTGGAAGGGGGTGGTGGCTACACCTTC. Translation: CASSLEGGGGYTF. V and J are TRBV5-5 and TRBJ1-2; D perhaps matches TRBD1 (6 bases). Looked up from germline, CDR1 is SGHKS and CDR2 is YYEKEE (reference sequence). Trimming took 0 bases from V and 7 from J, leaving 10 bases between them. This CDR3 has 13 amino acids. The full variable domain, completed using reference TRBV5-5 and TRBJ1-2, is DAGVTQSPTHLIKTRGQQVTLRCSPISGHKSVSWYQQVLGQGPQFIFQYYEKEERGRGNFPDRFSARQFPNYSSELNVNALLLGDSALYLCASSLEGGGGYTFGSGTRLTVV.